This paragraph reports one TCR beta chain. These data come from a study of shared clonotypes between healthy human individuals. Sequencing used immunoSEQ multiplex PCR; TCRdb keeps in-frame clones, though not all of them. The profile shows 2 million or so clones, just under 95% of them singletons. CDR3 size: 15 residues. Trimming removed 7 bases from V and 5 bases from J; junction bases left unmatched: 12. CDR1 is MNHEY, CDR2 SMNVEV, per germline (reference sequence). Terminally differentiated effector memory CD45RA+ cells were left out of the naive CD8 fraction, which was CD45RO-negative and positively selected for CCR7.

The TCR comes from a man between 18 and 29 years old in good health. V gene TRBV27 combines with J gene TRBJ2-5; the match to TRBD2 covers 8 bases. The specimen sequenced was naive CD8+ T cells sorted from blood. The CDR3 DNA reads TGTGCCAGCAAACTACTAGCGGCCCTGGGGGAGACCCAGTACTTC. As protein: CASKLLAALGETQYF.